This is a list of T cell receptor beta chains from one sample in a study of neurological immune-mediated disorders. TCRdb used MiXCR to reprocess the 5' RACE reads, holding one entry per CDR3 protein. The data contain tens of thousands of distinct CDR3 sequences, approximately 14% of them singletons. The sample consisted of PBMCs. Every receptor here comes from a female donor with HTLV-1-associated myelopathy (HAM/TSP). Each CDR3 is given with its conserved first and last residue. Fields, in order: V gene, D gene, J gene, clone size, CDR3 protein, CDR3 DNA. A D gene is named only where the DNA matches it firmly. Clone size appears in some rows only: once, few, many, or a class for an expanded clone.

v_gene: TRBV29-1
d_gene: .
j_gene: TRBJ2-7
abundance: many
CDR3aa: CSVEGQKTYEQYF
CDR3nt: TGCAGCGTTGAAGGACAGAAAACCTACGAGCAGTACTTC

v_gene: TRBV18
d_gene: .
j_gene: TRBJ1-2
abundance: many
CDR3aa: CASATTGMGGYTF
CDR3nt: TGTGCCAGCGCAACGACAGGCATGGGAGGCTACACCTTC

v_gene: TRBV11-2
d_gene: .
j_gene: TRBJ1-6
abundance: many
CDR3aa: CASSLGQLLNSPLHF
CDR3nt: TGTGCCAGCAGCTTAGGACAGCTTTTGAATTCACCCCTCCACTTT

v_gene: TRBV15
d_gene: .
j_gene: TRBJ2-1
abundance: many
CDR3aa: CATSYTPDNEQFF
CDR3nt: TGTGCTACCAGCTATACCCCAGACAATGAGCAGTTCTTC

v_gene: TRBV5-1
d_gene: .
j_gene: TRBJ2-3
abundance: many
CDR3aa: CASSLEGGPGTDTQYF
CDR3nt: TGCGCCAGCAGCTTGGAGGGGGGGCCTGGCACAGATACGCAGTATTTT

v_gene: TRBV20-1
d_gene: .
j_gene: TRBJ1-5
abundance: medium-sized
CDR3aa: CSASLSGGRQPQHF
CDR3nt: TGCAGTGCTAGTTTGTCAGGTGGACGTCAGCCCCAGCATTTT

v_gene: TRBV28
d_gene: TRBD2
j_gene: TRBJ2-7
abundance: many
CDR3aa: CASSAGGPYEQYF
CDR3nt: TGTGCCAGCAGTGCGGGGGGGCCCTACGAGCAGTACTTC

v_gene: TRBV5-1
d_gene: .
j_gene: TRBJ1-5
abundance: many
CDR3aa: CASSLIQGGQPQHF
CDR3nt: TGCGCCAGCAGCTTGATACAGGGAGGTCAGCCCCAGCATTTT

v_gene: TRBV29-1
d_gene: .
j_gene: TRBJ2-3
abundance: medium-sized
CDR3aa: CSLSSGATDTQYF
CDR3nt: TGCAGCCTTTCGTCGGGAGCTACAGATACGCAGTATTTT

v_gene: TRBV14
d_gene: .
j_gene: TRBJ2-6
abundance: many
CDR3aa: CASSLVKSGANVLTF
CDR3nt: TGTGCCAGCAGCCTGGTCAAGTCTGGGGCCAACGTCCTGACTTTC

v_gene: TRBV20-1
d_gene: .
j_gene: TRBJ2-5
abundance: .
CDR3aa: CSASALTGALLWTTYF
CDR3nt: TGCAGTGCTAGTGCCTTGACGGGGGCCTTACTCTGGACCACGTACTTC

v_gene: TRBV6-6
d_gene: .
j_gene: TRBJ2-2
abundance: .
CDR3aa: CASSYWRANTGELFF
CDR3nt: TGTGCCAGCAGTTACTGGCGAGCGAACACCGGGGAGCTGTTTTTT

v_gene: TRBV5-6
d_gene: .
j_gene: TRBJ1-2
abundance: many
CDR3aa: CASSLDRPFFDGYTF
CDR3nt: TGTGCCAGCAGCTTGGACAGGCCTTTCTTCGACGGCTACACCTTC

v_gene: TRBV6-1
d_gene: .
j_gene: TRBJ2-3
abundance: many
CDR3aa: CASNEVTDTQYF
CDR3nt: TGTGCCAGCAATGAGGTTACAGATACGCAGTATTTT

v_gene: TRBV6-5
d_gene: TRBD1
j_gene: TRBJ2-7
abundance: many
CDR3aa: CATTGQGVEQYF
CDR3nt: TGTGCCACCACGGGACAGGGCGTCGAGCAGTACTTC

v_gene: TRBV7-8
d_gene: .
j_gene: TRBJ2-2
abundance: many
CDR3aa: CASSEWTSRGNTGELFF
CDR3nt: TGTGCCAGCAGCGAATGGACTTCCCGGGGAAACACCGGGGAGCTGTTTTTT

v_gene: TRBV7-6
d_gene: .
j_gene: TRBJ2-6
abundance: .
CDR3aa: CASTEVVAGANVLTF
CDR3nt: TGTGCCAGCACCGAGGTGGTCGCTGGGGCCAACGTCCTGACTTTC

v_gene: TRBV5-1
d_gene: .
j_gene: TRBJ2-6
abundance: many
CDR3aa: CASSFFSGANVLTF
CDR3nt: TGCGCCAGCAGCTTTTTCTCTGGGGCCAACGTCCTGACTTTC

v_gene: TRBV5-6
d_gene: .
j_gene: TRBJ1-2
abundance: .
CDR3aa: CASSLRGRMNYGYTF
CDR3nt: TGTGCCAGCAGCTTAAGGGGTCGGATGAACTATGGCTACACCTTC

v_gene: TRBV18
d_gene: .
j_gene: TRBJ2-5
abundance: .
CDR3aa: CASSPMGETQYF
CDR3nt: TGTGCCAGCTCACCGATGGGAGAGACCCAGTACTTC

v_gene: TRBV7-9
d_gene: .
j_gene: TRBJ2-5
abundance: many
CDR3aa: CASSLRWDQETQYF
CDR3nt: TGTGCCAGCAGCTTACGGTGGGACCAAGAGACCCAGTACTTC

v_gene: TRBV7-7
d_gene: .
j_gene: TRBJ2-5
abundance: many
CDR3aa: CASSQDLRETQYF
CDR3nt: TGTGCCAGCAGCCAGGACCTGAGGGAGACCCAGTACTTC

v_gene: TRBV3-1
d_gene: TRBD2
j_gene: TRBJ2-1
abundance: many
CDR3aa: CASSQSSGGSVKFF
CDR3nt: TGTGCCAGCAGCCAGTCTAGCGGGGGGTCTGTAAAGTTCTTC

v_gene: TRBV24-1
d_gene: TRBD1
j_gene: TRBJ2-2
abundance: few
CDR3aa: CATSEPRTGNTGELFF
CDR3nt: TGTGCCACCAGTGAACCCCGGACAGGGAACACCGGGGAGCTGTTTTTT

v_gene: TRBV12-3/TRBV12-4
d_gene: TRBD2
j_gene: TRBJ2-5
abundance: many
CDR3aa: CASSLRTSGKETQYF
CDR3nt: TGTGCCAGCAGTTTACGAACTAGCGGCAAAGAGACCCAGTACTTC

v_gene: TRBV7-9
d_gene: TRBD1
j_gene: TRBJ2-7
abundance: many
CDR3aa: CASSPGTVYEQYF
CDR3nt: TGTGCCAGCAGCCCCGGGACAGTCTACGAGCAGTACTTC

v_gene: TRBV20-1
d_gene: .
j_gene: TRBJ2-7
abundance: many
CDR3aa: CSAIHILPHYEQYF
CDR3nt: TGCAGTGCTATCCACATCCTTCCCCACTACGAGCAGTACTTC

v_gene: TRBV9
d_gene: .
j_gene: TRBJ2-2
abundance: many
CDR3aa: CASSVAGINTGELFF
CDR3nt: TGTGCCAGCAGCGTAGCAGGGATCAACACCGGGGAGCTGTTTTTT

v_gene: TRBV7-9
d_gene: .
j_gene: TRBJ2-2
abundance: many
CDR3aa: CATPWTSGELFF
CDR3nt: TGTGCCACACCCTGGACATCCGGGGAGCTGTTTTTT

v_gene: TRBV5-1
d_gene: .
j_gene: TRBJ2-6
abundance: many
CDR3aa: CASSSQGAGANVLTF
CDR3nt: TGCGCCAGCAGCTCACAGGGCGCTGGGGCCAACGTCCTGACTTTC

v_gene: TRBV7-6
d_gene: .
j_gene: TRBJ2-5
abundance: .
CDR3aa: CASSLGPEETQYF
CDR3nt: TGTGCCAGCAGCCTTGGTCCAGAAGAGACCCAGTACTTC

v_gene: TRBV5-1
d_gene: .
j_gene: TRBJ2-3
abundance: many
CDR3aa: CASSLGQTLVDTQYF
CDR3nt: TGCGCCAGCAGCTTGGGACAGACCTTGGTGGATACGCAGTATTTT

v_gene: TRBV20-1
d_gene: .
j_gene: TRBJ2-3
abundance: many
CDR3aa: CSASPLTPFSTDTQYF
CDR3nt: TGCAGTGCCTCCCCCTTGACACCATTTAGCACAGATACGCAGTATTTT

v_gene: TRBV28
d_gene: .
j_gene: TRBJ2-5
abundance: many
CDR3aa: CASSLWLQRGETQYF
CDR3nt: TGTGCCAGCAGTTTATGGCTTCAGAGAGGGGAGACCCAGTACTTC

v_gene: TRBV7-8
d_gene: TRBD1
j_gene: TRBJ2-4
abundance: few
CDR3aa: CASSPGDRGKNIQYF
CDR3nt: TGTGCCAGCAGCCCAGGGGACAGGGGTAAAAACATTCAGTACTTC

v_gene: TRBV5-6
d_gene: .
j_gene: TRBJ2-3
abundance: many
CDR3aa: CASSLTPDTQYF
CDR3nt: TGTGCCAGCAGCTTGACGCCAGATACGCAGTATTTT

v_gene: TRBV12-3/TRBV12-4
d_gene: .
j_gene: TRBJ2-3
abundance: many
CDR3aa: CASSHRYSGDTQYF
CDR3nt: TGTGCCAGCAGCCACCGATACTCTGGAGATACGCAGTATTTT